The entry that follows covers one T cell receptor beta chain sequence. The data stem from a study of sequential checkpoint blockade in melanoma. Background on the study: Randomization was 1:1 between first-line nivolumab→ipilimumab and ipilimumab→nivolumab. Maintenance nivolumab came after either treatment sequence.

Treatment: randomized to nivolumab then ipilimumab (arm A) or the reverse (arm B). DNA-damaging chemotherapy had not been given to any patient beforehand. Sorted cells were live CD3+CD8+, lacking CD19 and CD56, from PBMCs. TCRdb keeps only in-frame clones here, not all; method: immunoSEQ multiplex PCR. Of around 20,000 clones detected, approximately 60% appear once; the ten largest clones hold 15% to 20%. Germline V lookup: CDR1 MNHNS, CDR2 SASEGT. The CDR3 sequence is 15 residues long. V was clipped by 3 bases and J by 5 bases, with 13 bases between them. This TCR was recovered from a human donor with melanoma. Here the sequenced sample was CD8+ T cells sorted from blood (inferred from file names), taken from a patient given nivolumab and ipilimumab in sequence. V usage is TRBV6-1 and J usage is TRBJ2-2; possible D gene TRBD1, 6 bases. CDR3 in DNA: TGTGCCAGCAGTGACCGGGACACGGGGACCGGGGAGCTGTTTTTT. It codes for CASSDRDTGTGELFF.